The 5 T cell receptor beta chains below all came from one sample that was sequenced in a study of CD8+ T cells in alopecia areata. Researchers sorted pooled cutaneous lymph node cells on the basis of CD4, CD8alpha, NKG2D, NKG2ACE and other markers. The authors extracted RNA and reverse transcribed it into cDNA as the sequencing template. Clones were read by immunoSEQ multiplex PCR, and TCRdb kept only the in-frame ones, dropping some. The sample shows about 270,000 clones, none of them appearing just once. Sequencing was carried out using CD4+ T cells sorted from a lymph node. These receptors were obtained from a C3H/HeJ mouse with alopecia areata. Strain MHC haplotype: H2-k.

This clone was observed a few times. Mouse germline and gene names are used. The read ends 4 residues early relative to the CDR3; the germline J gene fills the gap. V gene TRBV19 combines with J gene TRBJ1-1, with TRBD1 matching over 9 bases. The V segment lost 5 bases and the J segment 4 bases; nucleotides outside the gene matches: 9. Germline values: CDR1 FNHDT, CDR2 SITEND (reference sequence). The CDR3 has 15 residues. CDR3 sequence: CASSPSGTGFTEVFF. CDR3 bases read: TGTGCCAGCAGCCCCTCCGGGACAGGGTTCACA.

Comment on this clone: Here the gene names and germline are mouse. The read ends 4 residues shy of where the CDR3 ends; the end is completed using the germline J gene. J is TRBJ2-5 and V is TRBV13-1, with 10 bases matching TRBD1. The CDR3 length is 15 residues. Germline CDR1 and CDR2: NSHNY and SYGAGN. The CDR3 spells CASSGPGTGEDTQYF. The DNA read from the CDR3 is TGTGCCAGCAGTGGACCCGGGACAGGGGAAGAC.

Points on this clone: Mouse names are used for the genes. The read terminates 3 residues before the CDR3 end, so the remaining end is supplied by the germline J gene. V is TRBV13-1 and J is TRBJ1-6, with D uncertain. TRBJ1-6 is an ORF; its function is uncertain. V lost 2 bases and J 3 bases, leaving 6 bases between the germline ends. This CDR3 comprises 14 residues. Germline V gene data show CDR1 as NSHNY and CDR2 as SYGAGN. The CDR3 here is CASSDKHYNSPLYF. CDR3 DNA (partial): TGTGCCAGCAGTGACAAACACTATAATTCGCCC.

About this clone itself: Gene names are the mouse ones. The observed sequence ends 4 residues before the CDR3 terminus, with the missing tail filled in from the germline J gene. V is TRBV13-1 and J is TRBJ2-2; possibly TRBD2 for D (6 bases). V lost 1 base, J lost 3 bases, and 10 bases lay in between. The CDR3 has 15 residues. Germline CDR1 NSHNY, CDR2 SYGAGN. CDR3: CASSDYGTHTGQLYF. CDR3 DNA (partial): TGTGCCAGCAGTGATTACGGGACTCACACCGGG.

About this clone itself: The gene names given are mouse names. The read ends 4 residues early relative to the CDR3; the germline J gene fills the gap. This sequence joins TRBV1 and TRBJ1-1; TRBD1 agrees at 10 bases. CDR3 size: 15 residues. The ends lost 4 bases at V and 4 bases at J; junction bases unmatched: 6. Germline CDR1 NSQYPW, CDR2 LRSPGD (reference sequence). The sequenced CDR3 bases are TGCACCTGCAGTGAACGGACAGGGGGAGTCACA. Translated, it gives CTCSERTGGVT. Given in full, the CDR3 is CTCSERTGGVTEVFF.